A selection of T cell receptor beta chains follows, all from one sample in a study of technical replicates of blood from a handful of donors. Clones were sequenced by immunoSEQ multiplex PCR, and TCRdb holds only the in-frame ones, with some missing. This table has nearly 80,000 clones, 85% to 95% appearing once. Specimen: T cells isolated from PBMCs. Source of these receptors: a human donor in good health. Both conserved end residues are part of each CDR3. Fields, in order: J gene, V gene, clone size, D gene, CDR3 DNA, CDR3 protein. A D gene is named only where the DNA matches it firmly. Part of the rows lack a size; the others show once, few, many or a class for expanded clones.

j_gene: TRBJ2-2
v_gene: TRBV11-1
abundance: NA
d_gene: NA
CDR3nt: TGTGCCAGCAGAACAGGACTAACCGGGGAGCTGTTTTTT
CDR3aa: CASRTGLTGELFF

j_gene: TRBJ1-1
v_gene: TRBV5-1
abundance: NA
d_gene: NA
CDR3nt: TGCGCCAGCAGCTTGGTGAGGTTGACTGAAGCTTTCTTT
CDR3aa: CASSLVRLTEAFF

j_gene: TRBJ2-3
v_gene: TRBV9
abundance: NA
d_gene: NA
CDR3nt: TGTGCCAGCAGCGTAGGTGTTATGGGGGACTTTGATACGCAGTATTTT
CDR3aa: CASSVGVMGDFDTQYF

j_gene: TRBJ1-3
v_gene: TRBV7-2
abundance: NA
d_gene: TRBD1
CDR3nt: TGTGCCAGCAGTTATAAGACAGGGGACGGAAACACCATATATTTT
CDR3aa: CASSYKTGDGNTIYF

j_gene: TRBJ1-1
v_gene: TRBV7-3
abundance: once
d_gene: NA
CDR3nt: TGTGCCAGCAGCCCTGCTGGGGGAGGCACTGAAGCTTTCTTT
CDR3aa: CASSPAGGGTEAFF

j_gene: TRBJ1-1
v_gene: TRBV2
abundance: NA
d_gene: TRBD1
CDR3nt: TGTGCCAGCAGTGGACAGGGTTTACCTGAAGCTTTCTTT
CDR3aa: CASSGQGLPEAFF

j_gene: TRBJ1-4
v_gene: TRBV30
abundance: NA
d_gene: TRBD1
CDR3nt: TGTGCCCGCCGGGACAGGGTGTTTGAAAAACTGTTTTTT
CDR3aa: CARRDRVFEKLFF

j_gene: TRBJ1-5
v_gene: TRBV28
abundance: few
d_gene: TRBD1
CDR3nt: TGTGCCAGCAGTCTGGGACAGAGCAATCAGCCCCAGCATTTT
CDR3aa: CASSLGQSNQPQHF

j_gene: TRBJ2-7
v_gene: TRBV5-1
abundance: NA
d_gene: TRBD2
CDR3nt: TGCGCCAGCAGCTTGGGTCCTAGCGGGATCTCGTCCTACGAGCAGTACTTC
CDR3aa: CASSLGPSGISSYEQYF

j_gene: TRBJ2-3
v_gene: TRBV5-1
abundance: NA
d_gene: TRBD2
CDR3nt: TGCGCCAGCAGCTTGCGGACTAGCGGGAGTACTACGCAGTATTTT
CDR3aa: CASSLRTSGSTTQYF

j_gene: TRBJ1-2
v_gene: TRBV29-1
abundance: NA
d_gene: NA
CDR3nt: TGCAGCGGTGTGAAGGGGCCGAGCTATGGCTACACCTTC
CDR3aa: CSGVKGPSYGYTF

j_gene: TRBJ1-1
v_gene: TRBV29-1
abundance: NA
d_gene: NA
CDR3nt: TGCAGCGTTGCCACCCTTAGGGGGGGGGCTTTCTTT
CDR3aa: CSVATLRGGAFF

j_gene: TRBJ2-7
v_gene: TRBV7-2
abundance: NA
d_gene: TRBD2
CDR3nt: TGTGCCAGCAGACCGATGGGACTAATCTCCTACGAGCAGTACTTC
CDR3aa: CASRPMGLISYEQYF

j_gene: TRBJ2-1
v_gene: TRBV27
abundance: NA
d_gene: TRBD2
CDR3nt: TGTGCCAGCAGCCTCTCTGGAGCGGGGCTCTACAATGAGCAGTTCTTC
CDR3aa: CASSLSGAGLYNEQFF

j_gene: TRBJ1-4
v_gene: TRBV11-2
abundance: once
d_gene: NA
CDR3nt: TGTGCCAGCAGCTTAAGACAGATTAATGAAAAACTGTTTTTT
CDR3aa: CASSLRQINEKLFF

j_gene: TRBJ2-3
v_gene: TRBV11-3
abundance: NA
d_gene: NA
CDR3nt: TGTGCCAGCAGCTTAGGGGCCTACCCAGGTACGCAGTATTTT
CDR3aa: CASSLGAYPGTQYF

j_gene: TRBJ1-1
v_gene: TRBV11-3
abundance: NA
d_gene: NA
CDR3nt: TGTGCCAGCAGCTTAGCGGGGAACACTGAAGCTTTCTTT
CDR3aa: CASSLAGNTEAFF

j_gene: TRBJ2-1
v_gene: TRBV7-9
abundance: NA
d_gene: TRBD2
CDR3nt: TGTGCCAGCAGTTGGCTGACTAGCGCCAACTACAATGAGCAGTTCTTC
CDR3aa: CASSWLTSANYNEQFF

j_gene: TRBJ1-1
v_gene: TRBV5-4
abundance: few
d_gene: NA
CDR3nt: TGTGCCAGCAGCGATGACCGACTCGAAGCTTTCTTT
CDR3aa: CASSDDRLEAFF

j_gene: TRBJ2-7
v_gene: TRBV5-4
abundance: NA
d_gene: NA
CDR3nt: TGTGCCAGCAGCTTGGGAGACCCCGGGACCTACGAGCAGTACTTC
CDR3aa: CASSLGDPGTYEQYF

j_gene: TRBJ2-3
v_gene: TRBV5-6
abundance: NA
d_gene: NA
CDR3nt: TGTGCCAGCAGGCTAAAGCCTGGAGATACGCAGTATTTT
CDR3aa: CASRLKPGDTQYF

j_gene: TRBJ2-2
v_gene: TRBV29-1
abundance: NA
d_gene: TRBD1
CDR3nt: TGCAGCGTTGAAGGGGACCTACAGGGGGTAGCCGGGGAGCTGTTTTTT
CDR3aa: CSVEGDLQGVAGELFF

j_gene: TRBJ1-2
v_gene: TRBV9
abundance: NA
d_gene: NA
CDR3nt: TGTGCCAGCAGCCAACAGGTTGATGGCTACACCTTC
CDR3aa: CASSQQVDGYTF

j_gene: TRBJ1-1
v_gene: TRBV4-1
abundance: NA
d_gene: NA
CDR3nt: TGCGCCAGCAGCTCAGGGAGGGAGAACACTGAAGCTTTCTTT
CDR3aa: CASSSGRENTEAFF

j_gene: TRBJ1-2
v_gene: TRBV9
abundance: NA
d_gene: NA
CDR3nt: TGTGCCAGCAGCGTAGGAGGAATCGGGGGGCGCCTCTATGGCTACACCTTC
CDR3aa: CASSVGGIGGRLYGYTF

j_gene: TRBJ2-3
v_gene: TRBV6-1
abundance: NA
d_gene: NA
CDR3nt: TGTGCCAGCAGTGTAGGAGGATTGGGTGGCACAGATACGCAGTATTTT
CDR3aa: CASSVGGLGGTDTQYF

j_gene: TRBJ2-1
v_gene: TRBV6-5
abundance: NA
d_gene: TRBD2
CDR3nt: TGTGCCAGCAGCCTCGGACTAGCGGGCAATGAGCAGTTCTTC
CDR3aa: CASSLGLAGNEQFF

j_gene: TRBJ1-2
v_gene: TRBV11-1
abundance: NA
d_gene: NA
CDR3nt: TGTGCCAGCAGCTTAGGGGTCGACTTAGGTGGCTACACCTTC
CDR3aa: CASSLGVDLGGYTF

j_gene: TRBJ2-7
v_gene: TRBV7-9
abundance: NA
d_gene: NA
CDR3nt: TGTGCCAGCAGCTTAAAGACACAGGAAGATCGGTACCAGTACTTC
CDR3aa: CASSLKTQEDRYQYF

j_gene: TRBJ1-3
v_gene: TRBV6-1
abundance: NA
d_gene: NA
CDR3nt: TGTGCCAGCAGTGGAACAGGAGGAAACACCATATATTTT
CDR3aa: CASSGTGGNTIYF

j_gene: TRBJ1-3
v_gene: TRBV5-1
abundance: once
d_gene: NA
CDR3nt: TGCGCCAGCAGCTTGCAGGGCCTGCTCACTGGAAACACCATATATTTT
CDR3aa: CASSLQGLLTGNTIYF